This passage covers 20 T cell receptor beta chains from one sample sequenced in a study of cytomegalovirus exposure and HLA in healthy donors. In the PCR, 60 Vbeta and 13 Jbeta primers were used. Only in-frame clones appear in the TCRdb table, and some are missing; sequencing was by immunoSEQ multiplex PCR. The sample has 150,000 to 200,000 clones, approximately 71% seen once; the top ten hold roughly 8.2%. The sequenced sample was PBMCs. Receptors originate from a woman aged 40 to 49 in good health and CMV-seropositive.

This rearrangement joins TRBV11-2 to TRBJ1-2, with D uncertain. This CDR3 spans 14 amino acids. Looked up from germline, CDR1 is SGHAT and CDR2 is FQNNGV. V lost 2 bases, J lost 4 bases, and 11 bases lay in between. This CDR3 is CASSLFAAGYGYTF. DNA of the CDR3: TGTGCCAGCAGCTTATTTGCAGCGGGCTATGGCTACACCTTC.

In its sample, this clone was seen once. The rearrangement joins TRBV28 to TRBJ2-3; the match to TRBD2 covers 7 bases. CDR3 length: 16 residues. V lost 3 bases and J lost 3; bases outside the gene matches: 9. Germline CDR1 and CDR2: MDHEN and SYDVKM. DNA for the CDR3: TGTGCCAGCAGTTTCGCCTGGAGGGAGGGAACAGATACGCAGTATTTT. Translation: CASSFAWREGTDTQYF.

The CDR3 nucleotides read TGTGCCAGCAGCCAAGATCGACAGGGGCACGAGCAGTACTTC. Protein sequence: CASSQDRQGHEQYF. This sequence joins TRBV4-2 and TRBJ2-7, with TRBD1 identical over 8 bases. J lost 5 bases, V lost 0 bases, and 3 bases had no gene match. Germline-derived CDR1 and CDR2 are LGHNA and YNFKEQ. The CDR3 consists of 14 residues.

The chain uses TRBV10-3 and TRBJ2-1; weak D call: TRBD1 (6 bases). V was shortened by 3 bases and J by 7 bases, with 16 bases between the two germline ends. Per the germline V gene, CDR1 is ENHRY and CDR2 is SYGVKD. CDR3 length: 15 amino acids. For the CDR3, the DNA is TGTGCCATCAGTGATCAGGGGAAGGGATTTAATGAGCAGTTCTTC. Translated: CAISDQGKGFNEQFF.

The chain carries TRBV28 and TRBJ2-7; maybe TRBD1 (6 bases). Per germline, CDR1 MDHEN and CDR2 SYDVKM. This CDR3 is 14 amino acids long. Trimming removed 5 bases from V and 0 bases from J, with 11 bases in between. In nucleotides, the CDR3 is TGTGCCAGCAGTGCCACAGGGAACTCCTACGAGCAGTACTTC. Residues: CASSATGNSYEQYF.

This clone was counted only a few times. This chain connects TRBV5-5 to TRBJ2-7; a weak D match, TRBD1 (6 bases). This CDR3 comprises 12 residues. V lost 4 bases and J lost 6, with 11 bases in between. CDR1 SGHKS and CDR2 YYEKEE come from the germline V gene (reference sequence). The CDR3 reads CASSTQGGEQYF. CDR3 DNA sequence: TGTGCCAGCAGCACACAGGGCGGCGAGCAGTACTTC.

The chain recombines TRBV7-2 with TRBJ2-5; D gene ambiguous. Germline CDR1 is SGHTA and CDR2 is FQGNSA. V was clipped by 5 bases and J by 7 bases, with 8 bases between them. The CDR3 covers 11 residues. The CDR3: CASSPPGTQYF. In DNA, the CDR3 is TGTGCCAGCAGCCCCCCGGGGACCCAGTACTTC.

The chain employs TRBV19 and TRBJ1-1, with TRBD1 identical over 7 bases. The CDR3 sequence is 14 residues long. The trim removed 9 bases at V and 1 base at J, leaving 8 bases unmatched. CDR1 and CDR2 (germline): LNHDA, SQIVND (reference sequence). DNA for the CDR3: TGTGCCAGCACTAGACAGGGTTGGAACACTGAAGCTTTCTTT. Its translation is CASTRQGWNTEAFF.

CDR3 in DNA: TGTGCCAGCGGCCGGGACAGAGATAATTCACCCCTCCACTTT. Its protein product is CASGRDRDNSPLHF. The rearrangement uses TRBV27 and TRBJ1-6, with 7 bases fitting TRBD1. Germline trimming cut 8 bases from V and 5 bases from J; bases unmatched to any gene: 6. From germline, CDR1 is MNHEY and CDR2 SMNVEV (reference sequence). The CDR3 has 14 amino acids.

The V and J genes are TRBV6-5 and TRBJ2-1, with D possibly being TRBD2 (5 bases). Germline loops: CDR1 MNHEY, CDR2 SVGAGI. Trimming took 0 bases from V and 0 from J, leaving 9 bases between them. This CDR3 has 16 residues. This CDR3 is CASSYSLATSYNEQFF. The CDR3 DNA reads TGTGCCAGCAGTTACTCATTAGCGACCTCCTACAATGAGCAGTTCTTC.

This clone was detected once. The chain joins TRBV2 to TRBJ1-4, with 9 bases fitting TRBD1. Per the germline V gene, CDR1 is SNHLY and CDR2 is FYNNEI. The V and J ends lost 6 bases and 3 bases, in that order; junction bases with no gene match: 5. The CDR3 runs to 15 residues. The CDR3 is CASRPDRGPNEKLFF. Written as DNA, the CDR3 is TGTGCCAGCAGGCCGGACAGGGGACCTAATGAAAAACTGTTTTTT.

This clone was recorded once. Mismatch with germline at one junction end may stem from a read error. The chain couples TRBV7-7 to TRBJ2-5; D ambiguous. CDR3 length: 13 amino acids. The germline CDR1 and CDR2 sequences are SSHAT and FNYEAQ (reference sequence). For the CDR3, the DNA is TGTGCTAGCAGCTTAGGCCCAGGTTTCGACCAGTACTTC. It encodes CASSLGPGFDQYF.

This rearrangement joins TRBV19 to TRBJ1-5, with TRBD1 identical over 11 bases. The CDR3 is made up of 15 amino acids. V shed 6 bases, J shed 5 bases, and the junction held 6 bases outside the gene matches. CDR1 is LNHDA and CDR2 is SQIVND in the germline V gene (reference sequence). In nucleotides, the CDR3 is TGTGCCAGTAGCCGTGGACAGGGGGCCTATCAGCCCCAGCATTTT. Protein: CASSRGQGAYQPQHF.

V gene TRBV5-4 combines with J gene TRBJ2-1; the match to TRBD2 covers 9 bases. This CDR3 contains 16 residues. The germline V gene has CDR1 SGHNT and CDR2 YYREEE (reference sequence). The junction had 12 bases not matched to a gene; V was cut back by 3 bases and J by 8 bases. The CDR3 DNA reads as TGTGCCAGCAGCTCGGCCCTCGGCGGGAGGGCCCATGAGCAGTTCTTC. Amino acids: CASSSALGGRAHEQFF.

The chain couples TRBV27 to TRBJ2-7; TRBD1 matches at 8 bases. Germline CDR1 MNHEY, CDR2 SMNVEV (reference sequence). The CDR3 length is 13 residues. J gave up 2 bases and V 5 bases, and 2 bases lay outside the gene matches. Here the CDR3 DNA reads TGTGCCAGCAGTCCGACAGGGGCCTACGAGCAGTACTTC. Its protein is CASSPTGAYEQYF.

This sequence joins TRBV9 and TRBJ2-1; 9 positions match TRBD1. Germline-derived CDR1 and CDR2 are SGDLS and YYNGEE. With V trimmed by 2 bases and J by 6 bases, 12 bases remained unmatched. The CDR3 covers 17 residues. The CDR3: CASSVALFPGQGNEQFF. DNA for the CDR3: TGTGCCAGCAGCGTCGCTTTGTTCCCGGGACAGGGCAATGAGCAGTTCTTC.

About this clone: Its ends do not fully match the called genes, so a read error is possible. This rearrangement joins TRBV9 to TRBJ2-3; D may be TRBD2 (5 bases). This CDR3 spans 14 amino acids. Germline V lookup: CDR1 SGDLS, CDR2 YYNGEE. The DNA for the CDR3 is TGTGCCGGCAGCGCCAGTGGAGGTCGGGGTACGCAGTATTTT. This encodes CAGSASGGRGTQYF.

This chain links TRBV4-2 with TRBJ2-7, with D tentatively TRBD2 (6 bases). Germline V gene lookup returns CDR1 LGHNA and CDR2 YNFKEQ. This CDR3 has 15 residues. Trimming pared 0 bases from V and 5 bases from J, leaving 14 bases between. The CDR3, as DNA: TGTGCCAGCAGCCAAGAGAGGGGAGGAGGCCACGAGCAGTACTTC. It encodes CASSQERGGGHEQYF.

This clone was observed a handful of times. The V gene is TRBV5-4, the J gene TRBJ2-7; 9 nucleotides match TRBD1. After removal of 4 bases from V and 5 bases from J, the junction contained 13 bases not matched to a gene. The CDR3 has 16 amino acids. Germline loops: CDR1 SGHNT, CDR2 YYREEE (reference sequence). CDR3 protein: CASSQDPGQGRNEQYF. CDR3 sequence (DNA): TGTGCCAGCAGCCAAGATCCGGGACAGGGAAGGAACGAGCAGTACTTC.

This clone has more than one count but fewer than ten. The V and J genes are TRBV25-1 and TRBJ1-2; D not resolved. Germline V lookup: CDR1 MGHDK, CDR2 SYGVNS. V gave up 7 bases and J gave up 12 bases, with 15 bases separating them. This CDR3 is built from 11 residues. The CDR3 is CASTLDGEHTF. The CDR3 DNA is TGTGCCAGCACTCTCGACGGAGAACACACCTTC.